Below, 22 T cell receptor beta chains from the same sample are listed, as sequenced in a study of OX40 agonist ivuxolimab in advanced cancers. Here immunoSEQ multiplex PCR was the method, and the copy in TCRdb shows in-frame clones only, minus some. The data show 80,000 to 95,000 clones, about 91% seen once. The sequences come from CD4+ or CD8+ T cells sorted from blood, collected in a trial of the OX40 agonist ivuxolimab. The receptors derive from an adult with an advanced solid tumor such as melanoma, head and neck, liver or kidney cancer.

V usage is TRBV19 and J usage is TRBJ2-1; TRBD2 might be the D (6 bases). This CDR3 contains 16 residues. V lost 6 bases and J lost 2, with 17 bases in between. CDR1 is LNHDA, CDR2 SQIVND, per germline (reference sequence). DNA of the CDR3: TGTGCCAGTAGACCATGGCGGGGAGGAACCTACAATGAGCAGTTCTTC. The encoded protein is CASRPWRGGTYNEQFF.

V and J are TRBV30 and TRBJ2-3, with a tentative D call TRBD2 (7 bases). V lost 3 bases and J lost 5, with 18 bases in between. This CDR3 is 15 amino acids long. Germline values: CDR1 GTSNPN, CDR2 SVGIG (reference sequence). CDR3 nucleotide sequence: TGTGCCTGGAGCGTCGGGGGGCTGCGCAGAGATACGCAGTATTTT. It specifies CAWSVGGLRRDTQYF.

The CDR3 is CASSDRTTGENIQYF. For the CDR3, the DNA is TGTGCCAGCAGTGATCGTACGACAGGGGAAAACATTCAGTACTTC. The J gene is TRBJ2-4, the V gene TRBV2, with TRBD1 identical over 8 bases. CDR1 is SNHLY and CDR2 is FYNNEI in the germline V gene. J was trimmed by 5 bases and V by 3 bases; bases with no gene match: 6. CDR3 size: 15 residues. Full variable domain (missing parts from reference TRBV2 and TRBJ2-4): EPEVTQTPSHQVTQMGQEVILRCVPISNHLYFYWYRQILGQKVEFLVSFYNNEISEKSEIFDDQFSVERPDGSNFTLKIRSTKLEDSAMYFCASSDRTTGENIQYFGAGTRLSVL.

The gene calls are TRBV5-1 and TRBJ1-1, with D unclear. The CDR3 contains 14 residues. Germline V gene lookup returns CDR1 SGHRS and CDR2 YFSETQ. V dropped 2 bases and J dropped 1 base, with 9 bases sitting between them. CDR3 protein: CASSFLTGNTEAFF. The CDR3 DNA follows: TGCGCCAGCAGCTTCCTCACGGGGAACACTGAAGCTTTCTTT.

This clone was seen a single time. The rearrangement uses TRBV10-3 and TRBJ1-6; 10 nucleotides match TRBD1. Germline CDR1 and CDR2: ENHRY and SYGVKD. V trimming: 3 bases; J trimming: 6 bases; junction bases outside the gene matches: 5. The CDR3 length is 16 residues. The CDR3 spells CAISDYDRGLNSPLHF. The CDR3 nucleotides read TGTGCCATCAGTGACTACGACAGGGGGCTTAATTCACCCCTCCACTTT.

The CDR3 sequence: CASSSTRRGGTDTQYF. CDR3 sequence (DNA): TGTGCCAGCAGCTCGACAAGGCGGGGGGGCACAGATACGCAGTATTTT. V gene TRBV11-3 combines with J gene TRBJ2-3, with 8 bases matching TRBD2. This CDR3 is 16 amino acids long. V gave up 4 bases and J gave up 1 base; unmatched junction bases: 7. Germline CDR1 is SGHNT and CDR2 is YENEEA.

The chain uses TRBV5-1 and TRBJ2-3; D may match TRBD1 or TRBD2 (5 bases each). V lost 4 bases and J 2 bases, leaving 14 bases between the germline ends. The germline CDR1 and CDR2 sequences are SGHRS and YFSETQ. This CDR3 is 15 amino acids long. In DNA form, the CDR3 reads TGCGCCAGCAGCCGAGGGGCGACTCCCACAGATACGCAGTATTTT. Its translation: CASSRGATPTDTQYF.

This clone was observed a handful of times. The chain is built from TRBV6-1 and TRBJ1-5; D gene uncertain. Between the trimmed V and J ends, which lost 4 bases and 6 bases, there was a span of 1 base. Germline V gene lookup returns CDR1 MNHNS and CDR2 SASEGT. This CDR3 spans 10 amino acids. The CDR3 DNA reads as TGTGCCAGCAGTGTTCAGCCCCAGCATTTT. Encoded protein: CASSVQPQHF.

In DNA, the CDR3 is TGTGCCAGCTCACCACAGGGGCTGCAAGAGACCCAGTACTTC. It specifies CASSPQGLQETQYF. This chain joins TRBV18 and TRBJ2-5; the D gene is possibly TRBD1 (5 bases). CDR1 KGHSH and CDR2 LQKENI come from the germline V gene. V lost 1 base and J lost 2, with 8 bases in between. The CDR3 is made up of 14 amino acids.

This clone was observed a single time. The chain has TRBV6-5 and TRBJ2-1; 12 bases fit TRBD2. Looked up from germline, CDR1 is MNHEY and CDR2 is SVGAGI. The V and J ends lost 6 bases and 10 bases, in that order; junction bases with no gene match: 10. This CDR3 is built from 15 residues. CDR3 protein: CASRETSGSFEEQFF. The CDR3 bases are TGTGCCAGCAGAGAGACTAGCGGGAGTTTTGAGGAGCAGTTCTTC.

This chain links TRBV11-3 with TRBJ2-7, with 9 bases fitting TRBD2. The V and J ends lost 6 bases and 7 bases, in that order; junction bases with no gene match: 10. Germline V lookup: CDR1 SGHNT, CDR2 YENEEA. The CDR3 consists of 14 residues. The CDR3 protein is CASREGGGVREQYF. Written as DNA, the CDR3 is TGTGCCAGCAGGGAAGGCGGGGGGGTTCGAGAGCAGTACTTC. Variable domain in full (rest from reference TRBV11-3 and TRBJ2-7): EAGVVQSPRYKIIEKKQPVAFWCNPISGHNTLYWYLQNLGQGPELLIRYENEEAVDDSQLPKDRFSAERLKGVDSTLKIQPAELGDSAVYLCASREGGGVREQYFGPGTRLTVT.

The V and J genes are TRBV6-1 and TRBJ2-7, with D possibly being TRBD1 (6 bases). The CDR3 totals 12 residues. Per germline, CDR1 MNHNS and CDR2 SASEGT. Trimming pared 6 bases from V and 3 bases from J, leaving 9 bases between. Written as DNA, the CDR3 is TGTGCCAGCAGGGGGACACACTACGAGCAGTACTTC. The encoded protein is CASRGTHYEQYF.

This chain uses TRBV6-6 with TRBJ2-7; 7 bases are shared with TRBD1. With 6 bases clipped from V and 4 bases from J, the junction kept 9 bases outside the gene matches. CDR3 size: 14 residues. CDR1 MNHNY and CDR2 SVGAGI come from the germline V gene (reference sequence). This CDR3 reads CASSQDRSLYEQYF. The DNA for the CDR3 is TGTGCCAGCAGCCAGGACAGGTCCCTTTACGAGCAGTACTTC.

The chain uses TRBV2 and TRBJ1-4; D unclear. The CDR3 extends over 14 amino acids. Germline assignment: CDR1 SNHLY and CDR2 FYNNEI. V was cut by 7 bases and J by 7 bases, with 16 bases left in between. CDR3 loop: CASMDRRVGEKLFF. The DNA of the CDR3 is TGTGCCAGCATGGATCGAAGGGTTGGTGAAAAACTGTTTTTT.

This rearrangement joins TRBV6-5 to TRBJ1-4; D gene uncertain. The germline V gene encodes CDR1 MNHEY and CDR2 SVGAGI. Trimming took 6 bases from V and 0 from J, leaving 8 bases between them. There are 14 residues in the CDR3. The CDR3 loop is CASRKGTTNEKLFF. The CDR3 DNA reads as TGTGCCAGCAGAAAGGGTACAACTAATGAAAAACTGTTTTTT.

V gene TRBV27 combines with J gene TRBJ2-7; either TRBD1 or TRBD2 may fit D (6 bases each). V was shortened by 5 bases and J by 4 bases, with 18 bases between the two germline ends. CDR1 is MNHEY, CDR2 SMNVEV, per germline (reference sequence). The CDR3 is 15 amino acids. CDR3 sequence reads: CASSGEEGGGYEQYF. DNA for the CDR3: TGTGCCAGCAGTGGTGAAGAGGGGGGCGGGTACGAGCAGTACTTC.

V usage is TRBV5-1 and J usage is TRBJ1-4; D is ambiguous. V shed 5 bases and J shed 8 bases, with 19 bases lying between them. The CDR3 runs 15 residues. The germline CDR1 and CDR2 sequences are SGHRS and YFSETQ. The CDR3 protein is CASRSAGLTDEKLFF. In DNA, the CDR3 is TGCGCCAGCAGGTCGGCTGGTCTTACCGACGAAAAACTGTTTTTT. Full variable domain (missing parts from reference TRBV5-1 and TRBJ1-4): KAGVTQTPRYLIKTRGQQVTLSCSPISGHRSVSWYQQTPGQGLQFLFEYFSETQRNKGNFPGRFSGRQFSNSRSEMNVSTLELGDSALYLCASRSAGLTDEKLFFGSGTQLSVL.

This rearrangement joins TRBV9 to TRBJ2-3, with D perhaps given as TRBD1 or TRBD2 (5 bases each). CDR1 SGDLS and CDR2 YYNGEE come from the germline V gene. The CDR3 sequence is 16 residues long. Deletions cut 0 bases from V and 3 bases from J, with 14 bases between. The CDR3 loop reads CASSVAAGDGTDTQYF. The DNA for the CDR3 is TGTGCCAGCAGCGTAGCGGCCGGGGACGGAACAGATACGCAGTATTTT.

The table lists this clone with a count of one. The CDR3 DNA follows: TGTGCCAGCAGCTTAGATGTTGCAGTTTTTAGCTCCTACAATGAGCAGTTCTTC. Translated, it gives CASSLDVAVFSSYNEQFF. V is TRBV7-2 and J is TRBJ2-1; unclear D gene. Germline V gene sequence: CDR1 SGHTA, CDR2 FQGNSA. Trimming left V 1 base short and J 0 bases short, with 16 bases between. CDR3 size: 18 residues.

The chain recombines TRBV9 with TRBJ1-1; D not resolved. This CDR3 is built from 14 residues. Looked up from germline, CDR1 is SGDLS and CDR2 is YYNGEE. The V and J ends lost 2 bases and 5 bases respectively, with 13 bases between them. CDR3 sequence (DNA): TGTGCCAGCAGCGTTGGCTCAATGGGGACTGAAGCTTTCTTT. Protein: CASSVGSMGTEAFF.

This clone was seen only once. The V gene is TRBV19, the J gene TRBJ1-5, with unresolved D. This CDR3 is built from 14 residues. Germline CDR1 and CDR2: LNHDA and SQIVND (reference sequence). With 10 bases removed from V and 4 bases from J, the gap between germline ends came to 17 bases. The CDR3 loop reads CATKGSESNQPQHF. The CDR3 nucleotides are TGTGCCACCAAAGGCTCGGAATCTAATCAGCCCCAGCATTTT. Complete variable domain (other parts from reference TRBV19 and TRBJ1-5): DGGITQSPKYLFRKEGQNVTLSCEQNLNHDAMYWYRQDPGQGLRLIYYSQIVNDFQKGDIAEGYSVSREKKESFPLTVTSAQKNPTAFYLCATKGSESNQPQHFGDGTRLSIL.

CDR3 nucleotides: TGTGCCAGTAGTCGGTTTGGACAGGGTTATTCCTACGAGCAGTACTTC. Encoded protein: CASSRFGQGYSYEQYF. The rearrangement uses TRBV19 and TRBJ2-7, with 8 bases aligning to TRBD1. This CDR3 has 16 residues. CDR1 and CDR2 from the germline V gene are LNHDA and SQIVND (reference sequence). V lost 5 bases and J lost 1; bases outside the gene matches: 10.